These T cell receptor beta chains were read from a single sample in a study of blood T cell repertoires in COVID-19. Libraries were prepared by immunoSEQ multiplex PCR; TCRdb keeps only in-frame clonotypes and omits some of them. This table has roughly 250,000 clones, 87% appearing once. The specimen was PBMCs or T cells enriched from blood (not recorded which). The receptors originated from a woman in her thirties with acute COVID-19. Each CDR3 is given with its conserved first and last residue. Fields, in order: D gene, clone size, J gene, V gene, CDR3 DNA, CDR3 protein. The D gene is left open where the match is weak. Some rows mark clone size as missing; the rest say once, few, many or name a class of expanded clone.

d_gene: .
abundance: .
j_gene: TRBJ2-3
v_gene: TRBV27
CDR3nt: TGTGCCAGCGAGTTGGTATACAGGGACCCCCCAGATACGCAGTATTTT
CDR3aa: CASELVYRDPPDTQYF

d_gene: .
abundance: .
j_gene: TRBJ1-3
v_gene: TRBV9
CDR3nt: TGTGCCAGCAGCTTAAGTTCCAAACAGGCTGGAACTGGAAACACCATATATTTT
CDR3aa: CASSLSSKQAGTGNTIYF

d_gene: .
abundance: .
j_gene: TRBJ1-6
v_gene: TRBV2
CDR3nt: TGTGCCAGCAGTGAAGCGCAGGGCCGGATGAATTCACCCCTCCACTTT
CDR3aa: CASSEAQGRMNSPLHF

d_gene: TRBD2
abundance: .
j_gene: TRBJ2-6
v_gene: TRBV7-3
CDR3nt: TGTGCCAGCAGCTTGGGACTACCCTCTGGGGCCAACGTCCTGACTTTC
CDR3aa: CASSLGLPSGANVLTF

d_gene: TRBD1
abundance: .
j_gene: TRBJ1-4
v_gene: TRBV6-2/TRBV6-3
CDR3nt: TGTGCCAGCAGTTCATACCAGGGGGCGCGTAATGAAAAACTGTTTTTT
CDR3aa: CASSSYQGARNEKLFF

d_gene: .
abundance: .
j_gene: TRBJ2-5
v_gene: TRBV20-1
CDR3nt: TGCAGTGCTAGTGGCGGGGTTGCAGAGACCCAGTACTTC
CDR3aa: CSASGGVAETQYF

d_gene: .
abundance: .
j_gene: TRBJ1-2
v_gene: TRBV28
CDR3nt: TGTGCCAGCAGTTTAGGCCGGGGGTATGGCTACACCTTC
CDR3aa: CASSLGRGYGYTF

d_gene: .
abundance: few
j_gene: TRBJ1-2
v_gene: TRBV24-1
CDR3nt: TGTGCCACCAGTGATTCGAGAGGGGGGGATGGCTACACCTTC
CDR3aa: CATSDSRGGDGYTF

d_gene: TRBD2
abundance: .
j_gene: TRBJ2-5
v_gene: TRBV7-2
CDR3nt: TGTGCCAGCAGCTTAGTAGCGGGAGCCGAGACCCAGTACTTC
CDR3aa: CASSLVAGAETQYF

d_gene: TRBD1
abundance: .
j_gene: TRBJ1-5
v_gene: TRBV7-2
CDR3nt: TGTGCCAGCAGCTCCGGACAGGGCGGTCAGCCCCAGCATTTT
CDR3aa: CASSSGQGGQPQHF

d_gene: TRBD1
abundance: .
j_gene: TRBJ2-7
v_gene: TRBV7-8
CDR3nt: TGTGCCAGCAGCTTAGTTCCCGGGACAGGGGTCGTCGGGCAGTACTTC
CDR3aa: CASSLVPGTGVVGQYF

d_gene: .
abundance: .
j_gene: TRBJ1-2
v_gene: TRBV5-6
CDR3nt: TGTGCCAGCAGCACAGGACAGCCGAACTATGGCTACACCTTC
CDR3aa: CASSTGQPNYGYTF

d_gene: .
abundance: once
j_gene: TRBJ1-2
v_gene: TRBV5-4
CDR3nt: TGTGCCAGCAGCTCGCCTTTCGGACAGTCAAACTATGGCTACACCTTC
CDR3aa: CASSSPFGQSNYGYTF

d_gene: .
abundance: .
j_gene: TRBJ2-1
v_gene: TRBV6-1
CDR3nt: TGTGCCAGCAGTGAAGCGCGGGGGCGGGGTACCTATGAGCAGTTCTTC
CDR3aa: CASSEARGRGTYEQFF

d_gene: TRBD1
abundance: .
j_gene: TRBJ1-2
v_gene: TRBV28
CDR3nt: TGTGCCAGCAGTTCCGGGGCGAACAGGGGTGGAGGTGTCGGCTACACCTTC
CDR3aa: CASSSGANRGGGVGYTF

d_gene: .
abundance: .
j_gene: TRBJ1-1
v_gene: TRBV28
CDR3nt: TGTGCCAGCAGCGCCGGGCAGGGGAGGGACACTGAAGCTTTCTTT
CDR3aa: CASSAGQGRDTEAFF

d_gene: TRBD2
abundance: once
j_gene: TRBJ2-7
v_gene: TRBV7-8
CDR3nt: TGTGCCAGCACGCTCCTAGCGGGAGGATACGAGCAGTACTTC
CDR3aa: CASTLLAGGYEQYF

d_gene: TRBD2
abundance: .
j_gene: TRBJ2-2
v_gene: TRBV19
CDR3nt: TGTGCCAGTAGCCTTCTAGCGGGCCGGAACACCGGGGAGCTGTTTTTT
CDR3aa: CASSLLAGRNTGELFF

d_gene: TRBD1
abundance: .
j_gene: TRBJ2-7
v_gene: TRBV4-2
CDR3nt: TGTGCCAGCAGTCTCTCAAGGTCCCAGGGGGTTACCTACGAGCAGTACTTC
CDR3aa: CASSLSRSQGVTYEQYF

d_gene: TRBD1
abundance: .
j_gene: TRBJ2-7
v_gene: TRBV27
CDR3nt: TGTGCCAGCAGTTTCCGGGCAGACAGGGGGCCCTACGAGCAGTACTTC
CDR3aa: CASSFRADRGPYEQYF

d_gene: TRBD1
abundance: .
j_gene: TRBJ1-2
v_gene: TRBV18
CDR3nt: TGTGCCAGCTCACCAACAGGGGCGCCTAACTATGGCTACACCTTC
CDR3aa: CASSPTGAPNYGYTF

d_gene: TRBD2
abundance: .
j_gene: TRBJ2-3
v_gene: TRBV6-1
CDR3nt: TGTGCCAGCAGTGTGGCTAGCGGGCGAAGCACAGATACGCAGTATTTT
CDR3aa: CASSVASGRSTDTQYF

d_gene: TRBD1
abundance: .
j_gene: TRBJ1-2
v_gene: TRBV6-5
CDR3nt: TGTGCCAGCAGTACGGGACAGTACTCGCGCTACACCTTC
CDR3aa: CASSTGQYSRYTF

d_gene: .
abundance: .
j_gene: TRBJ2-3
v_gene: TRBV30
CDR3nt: TGTGCCTGGGCGGGTGGGGCCCCCGATACGCAGTATTTT
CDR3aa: CAWAGGAPDTQYF

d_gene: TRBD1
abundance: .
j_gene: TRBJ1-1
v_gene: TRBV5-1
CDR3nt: TGCGCCAGCAGCTCCGGGACAGGGGGTACTGAAGCTTTCTTT
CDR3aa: CASSSGTGGTEAFF

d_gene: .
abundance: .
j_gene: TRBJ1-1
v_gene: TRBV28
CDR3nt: TGTGCCAGCAGTTTATGGAGGGGGGGGAACACTGAAGCTTTCTTT
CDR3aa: CASSLWRGGNTEAFF

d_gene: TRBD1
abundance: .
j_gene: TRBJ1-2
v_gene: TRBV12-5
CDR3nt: TGTGCTAGTGGTTTGGCCACAGGGGCCTATGGCTACACCTTC
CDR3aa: CASGLATGAYGYTF

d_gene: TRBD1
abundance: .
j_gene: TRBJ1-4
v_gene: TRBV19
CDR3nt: TGTGTCACGCGGGGTAGGGGGCCAACTAATGAAAAACTGTTTTTT
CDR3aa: CVTRGRGPTNEKLFF

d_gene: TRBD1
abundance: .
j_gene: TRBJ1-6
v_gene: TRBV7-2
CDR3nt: TGTGCCAGCAGCTTAGTACCTGGACAGGGAAATTCACCCCTCCACTTT
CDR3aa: CASSLVPGQGNSPLHF

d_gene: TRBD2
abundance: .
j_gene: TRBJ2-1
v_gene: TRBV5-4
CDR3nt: TGTGCCAGCAGCTACGGACTAGCGGGGGTAAATGAGCAGTTCTTC
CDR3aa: CASSYGLAGVNEQFF

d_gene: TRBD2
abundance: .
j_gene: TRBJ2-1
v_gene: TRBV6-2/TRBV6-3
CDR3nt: TGTGCCAGCAGTAAACCAGCGGGGGGGATTGATGAGCAGTTCTTC
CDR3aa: CASSKPAGGIDEQFF

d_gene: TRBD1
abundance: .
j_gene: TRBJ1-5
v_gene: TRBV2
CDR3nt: TGTGCCAGCGGCGGGACAGCTAACCTAAATCAGCCCCAGCATTTT
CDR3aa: CASGGTANLNQPQHF

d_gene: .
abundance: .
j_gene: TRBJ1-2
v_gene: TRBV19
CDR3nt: TGTGCCAGCTCCGGGATCGAAGGTGGCTACACCTTC
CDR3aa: CASSGIEGGYTF

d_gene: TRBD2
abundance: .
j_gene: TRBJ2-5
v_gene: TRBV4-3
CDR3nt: TGCGCCAGCAGCCCTACTAGCGGGAGGTGGGGAGAGACCCAGTACTTC
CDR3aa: CASSPTSGRWGETQYF

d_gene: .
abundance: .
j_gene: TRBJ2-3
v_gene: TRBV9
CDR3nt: TGTGCCAGCAGTGTTAACACAGATACGCAGTATTTT
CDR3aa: CASSVNTDTQYF

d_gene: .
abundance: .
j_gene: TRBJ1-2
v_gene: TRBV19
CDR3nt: TGTGCCAGTAGTCCACGACAGGACAACTATGGCTACACCTTC
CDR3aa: CASSPRQDNYGYTF

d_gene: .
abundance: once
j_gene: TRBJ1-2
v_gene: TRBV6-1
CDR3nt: TGTGCCAGCAGTGAAGCGCTGGGGGCAGGTTTTGGCTACACCTTC
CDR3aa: CASSEALGAGFGYTF

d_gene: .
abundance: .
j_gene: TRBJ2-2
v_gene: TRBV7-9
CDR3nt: TGTGCCAGCAGCCCAGGGCAGAACAGCGACACCGGGGAGCTGTTTTTT
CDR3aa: CASSPGQNSDTGELFF

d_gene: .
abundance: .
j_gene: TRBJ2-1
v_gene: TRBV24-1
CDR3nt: TGTGCCACCAGTGTTACGCGGGTCCTCAATGAGCAGTTCTTC
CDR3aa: CATSVTRVLNEQFF

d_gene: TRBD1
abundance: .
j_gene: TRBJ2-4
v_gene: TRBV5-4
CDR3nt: TGTGCCAGCAGCTCGGGACAGGGGAACATTCAGTACTTC
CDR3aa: CASSSGQGNIQYF

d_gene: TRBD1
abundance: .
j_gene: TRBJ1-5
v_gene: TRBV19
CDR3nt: TGTGCCAGTAGTATCAGGACAGGTATTGGGCAGCCCCAGCATTTT
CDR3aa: CASSIRTGIGQPQHF

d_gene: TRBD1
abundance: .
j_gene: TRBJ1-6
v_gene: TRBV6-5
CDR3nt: TGTGCCAGCAGGGGACAGGGAAATTCACCCCTCCACTTT
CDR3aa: CASRGQGNSPLHF

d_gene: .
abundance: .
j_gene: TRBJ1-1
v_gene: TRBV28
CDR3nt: TGTGCCAGCAGTTGGGTAGTTGGGAGAGAGAACACTGAAGCTTTCTTT
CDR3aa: CASSWVVGRENTEAFF

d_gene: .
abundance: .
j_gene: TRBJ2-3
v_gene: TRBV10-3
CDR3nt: TGTGCCATCAGTGAGTCGACTCCGGGGGATACGCAGTATTTT
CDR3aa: CAISESTPGDTQYF

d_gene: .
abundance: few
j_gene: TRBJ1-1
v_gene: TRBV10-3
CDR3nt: TGTGCCATCAGGGACAGCTGGAACACTGAAGCTTTCTTT
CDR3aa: CAIRDSWNTEAFF

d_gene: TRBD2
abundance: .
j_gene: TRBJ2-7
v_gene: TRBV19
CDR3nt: TGTGCCAGTAGTATGTCTAGCGGGAGCTACGAGCAGTACTTC
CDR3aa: CASSMSSGSYEQYF

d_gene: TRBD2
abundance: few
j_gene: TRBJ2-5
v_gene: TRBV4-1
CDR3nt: TGCGCCAGCAGCCAAGATATGGGACTAGCGGGGGGACAAGAGACCCAGTACTTC
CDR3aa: CASSQDMGLAGGQETQYF

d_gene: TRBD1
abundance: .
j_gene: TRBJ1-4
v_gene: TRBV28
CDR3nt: TGTGCCAGCACCGAGGACAGGGGGCCCGAAAAACTGTTTTTT
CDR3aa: CASTEDRGPEKLFF

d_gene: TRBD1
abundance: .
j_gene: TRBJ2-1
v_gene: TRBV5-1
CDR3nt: TGCGCCAGCAGCTCTGACAGGGCAAATGAGCAGTTCTTC
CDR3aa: CASSSDRANEQFF

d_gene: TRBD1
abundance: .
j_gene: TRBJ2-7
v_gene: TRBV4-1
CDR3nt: TGCGCCAGCAGCAGGGGACAGTATTCCTACGAGCAGTACTTC
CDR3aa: CASSRGQYSYEQYF

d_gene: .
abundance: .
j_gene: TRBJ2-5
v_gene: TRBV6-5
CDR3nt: TGTGCCAGCAGGACTAGTCAGAAAGAGACCCAGTACTTC
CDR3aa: CASRTSQKETQYF

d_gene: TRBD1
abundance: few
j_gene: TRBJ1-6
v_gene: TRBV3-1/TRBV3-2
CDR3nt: TGTGCCAGCAGCCTGTTCAGGGGGTCTGGAGGGGGTTCACCCCTCCACTTT
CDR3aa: CASSLFRGSGGGSPLHF

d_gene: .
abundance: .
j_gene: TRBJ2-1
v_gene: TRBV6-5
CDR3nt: TGTGCCAGCAGGAAAAGGGGCGACAATGAGCAGTTCTTC
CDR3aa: CASRKRGDNEQFF

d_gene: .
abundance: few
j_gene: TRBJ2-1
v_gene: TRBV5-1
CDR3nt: TGCGCCAGCGGTTTTGCTAGCAGCGGGCGGGATGAGCAGTTCTTC
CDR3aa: CASGFASSGRDEQFF

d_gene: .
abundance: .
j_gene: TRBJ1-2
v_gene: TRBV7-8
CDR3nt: TGTGCCAGCAGCCCAGGCGGGCCACCCGATGGCTACACCTTC
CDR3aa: CASSPGGPPDGYTF